This record concerns one TCR beta chain sequence. The CDR3 is made up of 16 amino acids. The germline gives CDR1 SGHTA, CDR2 FQGNSA. V shed 1 base, J shed 2 bases, and the junction held 4 bases outside the gene matches. This specimen belongs to a study of blood T cell repertoires in COVID-19. The overall study: Spain, Italy and the United States supplied samples that represented acute and convalescent COVID-19. The cDNA or gDNA used as material had been derived from T cells, B-cell-depleted T cells, or PBMCs.

Those enrolled, adults aged roughly 18 to 100 years, came from 25 or so US areas. Original methodology: Reference gene primer amplification yielded estimated nucleated cell counts. Produced via immunoSEQ multiplex PCR; TCRdb's table is partial and in-frame only. V, J and clone size reflect that table, while D and trimming were determined from the DNA. The table has around 140,000 clones, more than 75% seen once. The chain has TRBV7-2 and TRBJ2-2, with TRBD2 identical over 7 bases. This receptor was taken from a woman between 45 and 65 years old who had recovered from COVID-19. Sequenced sample: PBMCs or T cells enriched from blood (not recorded which). The CDR3 here is CASSLVASGNTGELFF. CDR3 bases: TGTGCCAGCAGCTTAGTGGCTAGCGGCAACACCGGGGAGCTGTTTTTT.